This TCR beta chain was identified during a study of spatial heterogeneity in lung cancer. TCRdb ran MiXCR on the 5' RACE reads and lists one entry per CDR3 protein. The table lists some 55,000 distinct CDR3 sequences, approximately 6% of them singletons, with roughly 15% in the top ten. This sample's time point: sample taken at primary tumor resection. This clonotype has at least ten counts. There are 12 residues in the CDR3. V lost 7 bases to trimming and J lost 13 bases; unmatched junction nucleotides: 8. J is TRBJ2-2 and V is TRBV12-3 or TRBV12-4; TRBD2 matches 8 bases. The source of this sequence is a female donor with early-stage non-small cell lung cancer. The source was PBMCs, collected at surgery. The CDR3 here is CASIGGAQGLFF. DNA of the CDR3: TGTGCCAGCATCGGGGGGGCGCAAGGGCTGTTTTTT.